A selection of T cell receptor beta chains follows, all from one sample in a study of PD-L1 blockade in urothelial cancer. Assay used: immunoSEQ multiplex PCR; TCRdb lists only in-frame clones, some missing. This sample yields 65,000 to 80,000 clones, of which under 90% are seen a single time; over 4% belongs to the top ten. Sequenced material: PBMCs, taken around atezolizumab (anti-PD-L1) treatment. These receptors were collected from a man between 65 and 79 years old with urothelial cancer. Both conserved end residues are part of each CDR3. D genes are given only for firm matches. The listing skips clone size in some rows; elsewhere it reads once, few, many or a size class.

clone_size: .; j_call: TRBJ2-3; cdr3_length: 14; v_call: TRBV11-2; d_call: .; cdr3_aa: CASSLDRGPDTQYF; cdr3_nt: TGTGCCAGCAGCTTAGATCGGGGTCCAGATACGCAGTATTTT
clone_size: .; j_call: TRBJ2-1; cdr3_length: 18; v_call: TRBV4-2; d_call: .; cdr3_aa: CASSPQSAAVGLYNEQFF; cdr3_nt: TGTGCCAGCAGCCCCCAATCCGCGGCGGTAGGTCTCTACAATGAGCAGTTCTTC
clone_size: .; j_call: TRBJ2-2; cdr3_length: 12; v_call: TRBV27; d_call: .; cdr3_aa: CASSFYTGELFF; cdr3_nt: TGTGCCAGCAGTTTCTACACCGGGGAGCTGTTTTTT
clone_size: .; j_call: TRBJ1-1; cdr3_length: 13; v_call: TRBV29-1; d_call: TRBD1; cdr3_aa: CSGLQGRGTEAFF; cdr3_nt: TGCAGCGGTCTACAGGGGCGAGGCACTGAAGCTTTCTTT
clone_size: once; j_call: TRBJ2-2; cdr3_length: 17; v_call: TRBV6-1; d_call: .; cdr3_aa: CASSGLGQFYQSGELFF; cdr3_nt: TGTGCCAGCAGTGGCTTGGGGCAATTTTATCAATCCGGGGAGCTGTTTTTT
clone_size: .; j_call: TRBJ2-2; cdr3_length: 14; v_call: TRBV5-6; d_call: TRBD1; cdr3_aa: CASKGQGSTGELFF; cdr3_nt: TGTGCCAGCAAGGGACAGGGATCAACCGGGGAGCTGTTTTTT
clone_size: .; j_call: TRBJ1-4; cdr3_length: 16; v_call: TRBV5-1; d_call: TRBD1; cdr3_aa: CASSLAGGQGREKLFF; cdr3_nt: TGCGCCAGCAGCTTGGCGGGCGGACAGGGGAGAGAAAAACTGTTTTTT
clone_size: .; j_call: TRBJ1-1; cdr3_length: 15; v_call: TRBV9; d_call: TRBD1; cdr3_aa: CASSVVGQEGSEAFF; cdr3_nt: TGTGCCAGCAGCGTAGTCGGACAGGAGGGCTCCGAAGCTTTCTTT
clone_size: .; j_call: TRBJ1-3; cdr3_length: 15; v_call: TRBV5-1; d_call: .; cdr3_aa: CASSLNGQLGNTIYF; cdr3_nt: TGCGCCAGCAGCTTAAATGGACAGTTAGGAAACACCATATATTTT
clone_size: .; j_call: TRBJ1-4; cdr3_length: 16; v_call: TRBV14; d_call: TRBD1; cdr3_aa: CASSPFRTGKNEKLFF; cdr3_nt: TGTGCCAGCAGCCCGTTTCGGACAGGCAAAAATGAAAAACTGTTTTTT
clone_size: .; j_call: TRBJ1-4; cdr3_length: 14; v_call: TRBV6-5; d_call: .; cdr3_aa: CASRKDSTNEKLFF; cdr3_nt: TGTGCCAGCAGGAAGGACTCTACTAATGAAAAACTGTTTTTT
clone_size: .; j_call: TRBJ2-7; cdr3_length: 17; v_call: TRBV4-1; d_call: TRBD1; cdr3_aa: CASSQLPTGAKEYEQYF; cdr3_nt: TGCGCCAGCAGCCAACTCCCGACAGGGGCCAAAGAGTACGAGCAGTACTTC
clone_size: .; j_call: TRBJ2-7; cdr3_length: 14; v_call: TRBV5-6; d_call: TRBD1; cdr3_aa: CASSLAGQGSEQYF; cdr3_nt: TGTGCCAGCAGCTTGGCGGGACAGGGGAGCGAGCAGTACTTC
clone_size: .; j_call: TRBJ2-7; cdr3_length: 14; v_call: TRBV14; d_call: TRBD1; cdr3_aa: CASSWDRGWGEQYF; cdr3_nt: TGTGCCAGCAGCTGGGACAGGGGATGGGGCGAGCAGTACTTC
clone_size: .; j_call: TRBJ2-1; cdr3_length: 15; v_call: TRBV15; d_call: .; cdr3_aa: CATSIGGPSYNEQFF; cdr3_nt: TGTGCCACCAGCATCGGAGGACCATCCTACAATGAGCAGTTCTTC
clone_size: .; j_call: TRBJ2-3; cdr3_length: 16; v_call: TRBV30; d_call: .; cdr3_aa: CAWSVRQNISTDTQYF; cdr3_nt: TGTGCCTGGAGTGTACGACAGAATATTAGCACAGATACGCAGTATTTT
clone_size: .; j_call: TRBJ2-7; cdr3_length: 14; v_call: TRBV28; d_call: TRBD2; cdr3_aa: CASRPPGTNYEQYF; cdr3_nt: TGTGCCAGCAGACCCCCAGGGACTAACTACGAGCAGTACTTC
clone_size: .; j_call: TRBJ1-5; cdr3_length: 14; v_call: TRBV9; d_call: .; cdr3_aa: CASSVDGSNQPQHF; cdr3_nt: TGTGCCAGCAGCGTAGACGGGAGCAATCAGCCCCAGCATTTT
clone_size: once; j_call: TRBJ2-5; cdr3_length: 13; v_call: TRBV10-1; d_call: .; cdr3_aa: CASSDPGKETQYF; cdr3_nt: TGCGCCAGCAGTGATCCAGGGAAAGAGACCCAGTACTTC
clone_size: .; j_call: TRBJ2-6; cdr3_length: 16; v_call: TRBV5-5; d_call: .; cdr3_aa: CASSLAGDSGANVLTF; cdr3_nt: TGTGCCAGCAGCTTGGCGGGGGATTCTGGGGCCAACGTCCTGACTTTC
clone_size: .; j_call: TRBJ2-3; cdr3_length: 15; v_call: TRBV18; d_call: .; cdr3_aa: CASSQQGSSTDTQYF; cdr3_nt: TGTGCCAGCTCACAACAGGGTTCTAGCACAGATACGCAGTATTTT
clone_size: .; j_call: TRBJ1-2; cdr3_length: 15; v_call: TRBV7-8; d_call: .; cdr3_aa: CASSLGDTGERGYTF; cdr3_nt: TGTGCCAGCAGCTTAGGTGATACGGGGGAACGAGGCTACACCTTC
clone_size: .; j_call: TRBJ1-2; cdr3_length: 15; v_call: TRBV5-4; d_call: .; cdr3_aa: CASSPSGGARHGYTF; cdr3_nt: TGTGCCAGCAGCCCCTCCGGGGGGGCTCGCCATGGCTACACCTTC
clone_size: .; j_call: TRBJ1-5; cdr3_length: 14; v_call: TRBV28; d_call: .; cdr3_aa: CASSLAGYGQPQHF; cdr3_nt: TGTGCCAGCAGTTTGGCGGGGTATGGTCAGCCCCAGCATTTT
clone_size: .; j_call: TRBJ1-1; cdr3_length: 14; v_call: TRBV5-4; d_call: .; cdr3_aa: CASSSGRVATEAFF; cdr3_nt: TGTGCCAGCAGCTCCGGGAGGGTCGCCACTGAAGCTTTCTTT
clone_size: .; j_call: TRBJ2-7; cdr3_length: 12; v_call: TRBV29-1; d_call: .; cdr3_aa: CSAAGADYEQYF; cdr3_nt: TGCAGCGCCGCTGGGGCAGACTACGAGCAGTACTTC
clone_size: .; j_call: TRBJ1-2; cdr3_length: 16; v_call: TRBV5-4; d_call: .; cdr3_aa: CASSLDNSELNYGYTF; cdr3_nt: TGTGCCAGCAGCTTGGACAATAGCGAACTAAACTATGGCTACACCTTC
clone_size: once; j_call: TRBJ2-7; cdr3_length: 14; v_call: TRBV7-9; d_call: .; cdr3_aa: CASSSLGGFYEQYF; cdr3_nt: TGTGCCAGCAGCTCACTCGGCGGTTTCTACGAGCAGTACTTC
clone_size: .; j_call: TRBJ2-1; cdr3_length: 16; v_call: TRBV7-6; d_call: TRBD2; cdr3_aa: CASSFLTSGRYNEQFF; cdr3_nt: TGTGCCAGCAGCTTTTTAACTAGCGGGAGGTACAATGAGCAGTTCTTC
clone_size: .; j_call: TRBJ2-5; cdr3_length: 13; v_call: TRBV7-9; d_call: .; cdr3_aa: CASRQDGLGTQYF; cdr3_nt: TGTGCCAGCAGACAGGACGGCCTAGGGACCCAGTACTTC
clone_size: .; j_call: TRBJ2-2; cdr3_length: 14; v_call: TRBV12-5; d_call: .; cdr3_aa: CASGPTGSTGELFF; cdr3_nt: TGTGCTAGTGGTCCCACAGGGAGCACCGGGGAGCTGTTTTTT